This T cell receptor (beta chain) emerged from a study of blood T cell repertoires in COVID-19. On the study more broadly: COVID-19 samples from acute and convalescent phases originated in the United States, Italy and Spain. T cells, B-cell-depleted T cells, or PBMCs provided the cDNA or gDNA that served as material.

A remark on this clone: Its ends do not fully match the called genes, so a read error is possible.

In the original analysis: Reference gene primers were amplified, and this amplification served to estimate nucleated cell counts. The method was immunoSEQ multiplex PCR; TCRdb's version includes in-frame clones alone and lacks a portion of them. V, J and clone size reflect that table, while D and trimming were determined from the DNA. There are about 74,000 clones in the sample; 84% occur only once, and around 8% lies in the top ten. Germline V gene sequence: CDR1 MNHEY, CDR2 SVGAGI. This CDR3 has 15 residues. This receptor was identified in a man over 45 with active COVID-19. The chain uses TRBV6-5 and TRBJ2-2; 8 bases agree with TRBD1. What was sequenced was peripheral blood. The CDR3 coding sequence is TGTGCCAGCAGTTACAGAGGTGGACAGGGCGGGAAGCTGTTTTTT. This translates into CASSYRGGQGGKLFF.